The source of this TCR beta chain is a study of T cells after yellow fever vaccination. Whole-study results and caveats: Booster samples showed a return of most primary-vaccination clones (about 96% CD4, 70% to 90% CD8).

TCRdb independently ran MiXCR on the 5' RACE reads; one entry per CDR3 protein. The table lists a few hundred thousand distinct CDR3 sequences, 6.8% of them singletons, with over 15% in the top ten. A word on this clonotype: Its cognate antigen is unknown.

Deletions cut 8 bases from V and 5 bases from J, with 12 bases between. The CDR3 spans 12 residues. Per the germline V gene, CDR1 is ENHRY and CDR2 is SYGVKD. This material consisted of PBMCs, taken 45 days after the first yellow fever vaccination. The receptor comes from a man in his late teens or twenties who received the YFV17D yellow fever vaccine. This chain links TRBV10-3 with TRBJ2-5; D is unclear. The CDR3 coding sequence is TGTGCCATCTTCATCGTAGGGGAGACCCAGTACTTC. This translates into CAIFIVGETQYF.